This T cell receptor beta chain was found in a study of OX40 agonist ivuxolimab in advanced cancers. As for the study in general: The dose of intravenous ivuxolimab that patients received every 2 weeks ranged from 0.01 to 10 mg/kg.

Clones were sequenced by immunoSEQ multiplex PCR, and TCRdb holds only the in-frame ones, with some missing. The repertoire holds about 60,000 clones, with roughly 86% as singletons. General study results and limits: At doses 0.1 to 3.0 mg/kg, CD4+ and CD8+ clones expanded. The average count of expanded clones was higher among CD8+ T cells than among CD4+.

Trimming took off 5 bases at V and 16 bases at J, with 9 bases between the two ends. The germline gives CDR1 GTSNPN, CDR2 SVGIG (reference sequence). This CDR3 contains 8 residues. On this clone: The target antigen is unknown.

This receptor was taken from an adult with an advanced solid tumor such as melanoma, head and neck, liver or kidney cancer. The chain links TRBV30 to TRBJ2-1; the D is unclear. Sample: CD4+ or CD8+ T cells sorted from blood, taken in a trial of the OX40 agonist ivuxolimab. CDR3 sequence reads: CAWENKFF. The CDR3, as DNA: TGTGCCTGGGAAAATAAATTCTTC.